This record looks at one T cell receptor (beta chain) sequence and its context. Its antigen is not identified. From germline, CDR1 is SEHNR and CDR2 FQNEAQ (reference sequence). The J segment lost 2 bases and the V segment lost 5 bases, leaving 10 bases of the junction unmatched. CDR3 size: 18 residues. The record originates from a study of T cells in Graves' hyperthyroidism and ophthalmopathy. Stability of Graves' hyperthyroidism was defined as absent ophthalmopathy progression within 18 months. Any patient presenting with uncontrolled infection, other autoimmune disease, pregnancy or lactation was left out. It was 10 ml of fresh peripheral blood that supplied the PBMCs. RNA transcripts served as the template for amplifying TCR beta CDR3 regions. A first-round RT-PCR of the TCR CDR3 used the HTBI primer set. TCRdb processed the multiplex PCR reads anew with MiXCR; each CDR3 protein has one entry. The data show 550,000 to 800,000 distinct CDR3 sequences, with 15% to 20% seen just once and around 7.7% held by the top ten.

Whole-study findings and limits: Ophthalmopathy cases were set apart from stable hyperthyroidism by a 13 V-J model.

Sequencing was performed on blood. The receptor's source is a man between 18 and 35 years old with Graves' hyperthyroidism. The chain links TRBV7-9 to TRBJ2-6, with TRBD1 matching over 9 bases. CDR3: CASSPNTRTGAGANVLTF. The CDR3 DNA reads TGTGCCAGCAGCCCAAATACCCGGACAGGGGCTGGGGCCAACGTCCTGACTTTC.